This T cell receptor beta chain was identified in a study of blood T cell repertoires in COVID-19. Participants were aged about 18 to 100 years, lived in about 26 US areas, and enrolled virtually. Study processing details: Using reference gene primer amplification, nucleated cell counts were estimated. This table comes from immunoSEQ multiplex PCR, and its TCRdb copy is limited to in-frame clones, with some not included. V and J calls and clone size are as listed in that table; D and trimming were resolved from the DNA. The table includes 180,000 or so clones, 82% detected once. CDR3 length equals 13 residues. The germline V gene encodes CDR1 SGDLS and CDR2 YYNGEE. V was pared by 4 bases and J by 14 bases, with 16 bases between.

Material: PBMCs or T cells enriched from blood (not recorded which). V usage is TRBV9 and J usage is TRBJ1-6; D might be TRBD1 (6 bases). The sequence was collected from a man in his forties or fifties who had recovered from COVID-19. The CDR3 bases are TGTGCCAGCAGCTCGCAGGGGACCCAGTCCCTCCACTTT. It encodes CASSSQGTQSLHF.